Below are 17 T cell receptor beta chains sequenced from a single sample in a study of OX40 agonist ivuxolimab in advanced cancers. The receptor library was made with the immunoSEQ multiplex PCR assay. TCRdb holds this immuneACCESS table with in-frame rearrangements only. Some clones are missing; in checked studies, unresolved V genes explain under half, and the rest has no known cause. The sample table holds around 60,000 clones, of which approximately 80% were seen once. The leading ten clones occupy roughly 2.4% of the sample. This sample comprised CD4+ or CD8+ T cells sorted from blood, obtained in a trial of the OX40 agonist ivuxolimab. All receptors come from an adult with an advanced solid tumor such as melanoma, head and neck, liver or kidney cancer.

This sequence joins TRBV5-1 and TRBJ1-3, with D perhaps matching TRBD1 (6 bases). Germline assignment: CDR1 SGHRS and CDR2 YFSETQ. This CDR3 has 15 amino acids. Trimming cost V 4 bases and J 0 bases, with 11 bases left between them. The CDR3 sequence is CASSADSGSGNTIYF. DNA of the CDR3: TGCGCCAGCAGCGCGGACAGTGGCTCTGGAAACACCATATATTTT.

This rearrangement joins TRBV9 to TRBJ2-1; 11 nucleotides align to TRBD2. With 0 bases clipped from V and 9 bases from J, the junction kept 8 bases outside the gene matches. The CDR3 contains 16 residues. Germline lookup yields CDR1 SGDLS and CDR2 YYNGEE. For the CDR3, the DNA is TGTGCCAGCAGCGTAGGGTCTAGCGGGGGGAGTGGTGAGCAGTTCTTC. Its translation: CASSVGSSGGSGEQFF.

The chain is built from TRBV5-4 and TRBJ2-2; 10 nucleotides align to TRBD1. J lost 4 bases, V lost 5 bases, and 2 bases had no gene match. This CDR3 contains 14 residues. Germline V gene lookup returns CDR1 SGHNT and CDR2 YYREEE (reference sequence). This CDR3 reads CASRGDRGTGELFF. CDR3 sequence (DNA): TGTGCCAGCAGGGGGGACAGGGGCACCGGGGAGCTGTTTTTT.

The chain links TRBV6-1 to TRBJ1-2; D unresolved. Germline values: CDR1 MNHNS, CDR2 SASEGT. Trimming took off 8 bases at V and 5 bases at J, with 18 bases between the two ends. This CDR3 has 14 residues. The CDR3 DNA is TGTGCCAGCCCCTTTCCCTACCCTCTTTATGGCTACACCTTC. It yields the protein CASPFPYPLYGYTF.

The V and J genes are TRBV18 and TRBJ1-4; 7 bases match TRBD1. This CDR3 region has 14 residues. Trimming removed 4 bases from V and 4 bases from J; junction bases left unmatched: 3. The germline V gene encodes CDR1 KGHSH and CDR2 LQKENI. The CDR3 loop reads CASSRTGGNEKLFF. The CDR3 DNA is TGTGCCAGCTCACGGACAGGCGGTAATGAAAAACTGTTTTTT.

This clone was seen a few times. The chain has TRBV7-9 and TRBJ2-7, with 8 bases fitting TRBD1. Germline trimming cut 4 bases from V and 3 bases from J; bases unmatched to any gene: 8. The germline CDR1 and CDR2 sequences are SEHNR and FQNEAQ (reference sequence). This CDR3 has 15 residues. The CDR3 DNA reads TGTGCCAGCAGCTCCGGGACAGGATTATACTACGAGCAGTACTTC. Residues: CASSSGTGLYYEQYF. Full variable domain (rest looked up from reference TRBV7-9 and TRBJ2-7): DTGVSQNPRHKITKRGQNVTFRCDPISEHNRLYWYRQTLGQGPEFLTYFQNEAQLEKSRLLSDRFSAERPKGSFSTLEIQRTEQGDSAMYLCASSSGTGLYYEQYFGPGTRLTVT.

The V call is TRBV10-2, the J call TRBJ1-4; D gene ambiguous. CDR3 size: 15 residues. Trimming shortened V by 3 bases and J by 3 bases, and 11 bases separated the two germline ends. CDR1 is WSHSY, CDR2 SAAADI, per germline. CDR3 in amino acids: CASSDSERANEKLFF. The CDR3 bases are TGCGCCAGCAGTGATTCGGAAAGGGCTAATGAAAAACTGTTTTTT.

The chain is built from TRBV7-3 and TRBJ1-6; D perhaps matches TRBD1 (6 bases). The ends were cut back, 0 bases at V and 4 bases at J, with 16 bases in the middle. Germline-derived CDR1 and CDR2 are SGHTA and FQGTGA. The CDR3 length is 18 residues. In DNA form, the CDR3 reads TGTGCCAGCAGCTTAACGGGGCAAGGGGGGCCGTATAATTCACCCCTCCACTTT. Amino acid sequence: CASSLTGQGGPYNSPLHF.

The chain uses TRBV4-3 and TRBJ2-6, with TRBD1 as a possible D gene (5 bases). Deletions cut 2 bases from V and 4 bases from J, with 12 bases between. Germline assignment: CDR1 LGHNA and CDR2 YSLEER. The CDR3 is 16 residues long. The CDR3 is CASSQQAGWGANVLTF. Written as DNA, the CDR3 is TGCGCCAGCAGCCAACAGGCAGGGTGGGGGGCCAACGTCCTGACTTTC.

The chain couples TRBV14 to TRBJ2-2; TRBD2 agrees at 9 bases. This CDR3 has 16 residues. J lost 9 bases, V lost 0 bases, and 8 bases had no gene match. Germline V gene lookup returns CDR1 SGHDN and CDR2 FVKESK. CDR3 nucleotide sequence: TGTGCCAGCAGCCAAGATCCGGCTAGCGGGGTTCGGGAGCTGTTTTTT. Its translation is CASSQDPASGVRELFF.

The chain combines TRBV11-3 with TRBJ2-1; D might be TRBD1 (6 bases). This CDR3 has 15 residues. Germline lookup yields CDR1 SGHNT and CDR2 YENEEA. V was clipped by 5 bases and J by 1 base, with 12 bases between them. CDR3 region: CASSANRVSYNEQFF. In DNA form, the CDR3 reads TGTGCCAGCAGCGCTAACAGGGTTTCCTACAATGAGCAGTTCTTC.

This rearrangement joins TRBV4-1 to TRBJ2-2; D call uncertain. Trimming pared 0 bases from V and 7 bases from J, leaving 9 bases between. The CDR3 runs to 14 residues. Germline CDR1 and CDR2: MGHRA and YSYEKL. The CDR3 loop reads CASSQDGVYGELFF. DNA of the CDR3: TGCGCCAGCAGCCAAGATGGAGTTTACGGGGAGCTGTTTTTT.

Here the CDR3 reads CASSPGTEAFF. CDR3 sequence (DNA): TGTGCCAGCAGCCCCGGGACTGAAGCTTTCTTT. This chain uses TRBV28 with TRBJ1-1; D not certain. Germline V gene data show CDR1 as MDHEN and CDR2 as SYDVKM. This CDR3 is 11 amino acids long. V shed 6 bases and J shed 5 bases, with 7 bases lying between them.

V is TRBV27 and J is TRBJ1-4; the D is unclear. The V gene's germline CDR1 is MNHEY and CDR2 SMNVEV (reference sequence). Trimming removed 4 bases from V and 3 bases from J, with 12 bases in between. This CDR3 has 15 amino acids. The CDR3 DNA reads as TGTGCCAGCAGTTCGAACCTTGGGGCTAATGAAAAACTGTTTTTT. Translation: CASSSNLGANEKLFF.

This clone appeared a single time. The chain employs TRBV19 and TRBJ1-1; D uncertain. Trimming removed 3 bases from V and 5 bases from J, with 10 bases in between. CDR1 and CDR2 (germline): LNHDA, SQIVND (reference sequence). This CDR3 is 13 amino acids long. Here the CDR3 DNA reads TGTGCCAGTAGTATCGCCCTGGTGACTGAAGCTTTCTTT. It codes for CASSIALVTEAFF.

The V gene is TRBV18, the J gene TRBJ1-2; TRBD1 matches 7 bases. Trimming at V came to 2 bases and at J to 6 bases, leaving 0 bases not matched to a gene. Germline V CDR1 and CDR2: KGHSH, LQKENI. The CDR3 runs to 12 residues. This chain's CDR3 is CASSPGTDGYTF. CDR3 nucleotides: TGTGCCAGCTCACCAGGGACAGATGGCTACACCTTC.

As DNA, the CDR3 is TGTGCCAGCAGCGGAACAGGGGGTCACTTCACAGATACGCAGTATTTT. This translates into CASSGTGGHFTDTQYF. The V and J genes are TRBV7-2 and TRBJ2-3; the match to TRBD1 covers 8 bases. This CDR3 spans 16 amino acids. J was trimmed by 2 bases and V by 5 bases; bases with no gene match: 9. Germline values: CDR1 SGHTA, CDR2 FQGNSA.